This T cell receptor beta chain was retrieved from a study of identical twins (TCRdb year 2016). A note on the overall study: To test whether fetal clonotypes persist, the study used deep sequencing on TCR alpha and beta repertoires from monozygotic twins, unrelated adults of various ages, and cord blood. To rule out contamination, the twin experiments were replicated at different times with different library preparation protocols. Overall study outcomes, separate from this receptor: In monozygotic twins, out-of-frame TCR alpha sharing was systematically underestimated by recombination models, although the models agreed with sharing between unrelated individuals. Fewer insertions were carried by abundant cord blood beta clonotypes, a similar but weaker trend appeared in young adult naive repertoires, and no such trend appeared in memory repertoires. The excess sharing between twins in beta out-of-frame sequences was weaker because fewer shared sequences reduced the signal-to-noise ratio. Invariant T cells such as MAIT and iNKT could partly confound zero-insertion analyses, though diverse VJ usage argued against this for most clonotypes. Conclusions relied on cross-sectional statistical analysis, since the same donors could not be followed over many years. Compared with coincidental sharing between unrelated individuals, out-of-frame TCR alpha sequences shared between twins had an excess of sequences with low generation probability.

The method was 5' RACE. Sequencing instrument: Illumina HiSeq 2000. A universal primer binding site was introduced by template switching, and a unique molecular identifier was present in the final cDNA, enabling accurate counting of TCR cDNA molecules. First-strand cDNA for TCR alpha and beta chains was synthesized from specific primers in the conserved constant-segment region. To control for contamination, every cDNA library carried two barcodes: a SMART-Mk sample barcode plus Illumina barcodes. TruSeq adapter sequences, together with Illumina sample barcodes, were added in two successive PCR steps. TCR alpha and beta cDNA libraries were sequenced on the Illumina HiSeq platform with custom primers. The original pipeline was this. MiGEC was used to process raw reads and extract unique molecular identifiers, and MiXCR was used to find CDR3 positions. Recombination models were inferred per individual with the repgenHMM and IGoR tools using an EM algorithm. Shared clonotype analysis was performed with the tcR package in R, normalizing sharing by the product of cloneset sizes. To study raw recombination without the effects of thymic and clonal selection, out-of-frame nonproductive sequences were analyzed. Clones were called with MiXCR by TCRdb after fastp trimmed the public reads at Q25, and only in-frame beta chains were retained. Rows with a matching CDR3 protein are joined into one entry that keeps the most common DNA and genes. TCRdb, rather than the study authors, made the V and J calls. The sample table lists 450,000 to 500,000 distinct CDR3 sequences, approximately 15% of them with a count of one. The biggest ten clones account for approximately 1% of the sample.

Every donor in the study was a healthy Caucasian. The twin cohort comprised three pairs of female monozygotic twins, all aged about 18 to 30 years. Positive isolation kits from Invitrogen were used to isolate the CD4+ and CD8+ T cell populations. In its sample, this clonotype was seen a few times. It has no known antigen specificity. One base away there is no much larger clone; base qualities are not given. CDR1 and CDR2 were assigned from the germline V gene as SGHDT and YYEEEE. V is shortened by 4 bases, J by 1 base, and the region joining them spans 8 bases. Reading from cysteine to phenylalanine, the CDR3 counts 13 amino acids. Only the CDR3 region is kept as DNA, spanning 39 bases read in frame from base 1. The data were also submitted as part of a second study, on yellow fever vaccine responses in identical twins. The second study, in turn, reports: According to the authors, in identical twins the way T cells responded to vaccination appeared partly convergent and partly personalized. In the study, vaccine-responding T cell clones were precisely tracked in identical twins.

This chain joins TRBV5-6 to TRBJ1-2; TRBD1 is a weak D gene call, 5 bases matching. Input material: CD4+ T cells sorted from blood. This TCR was sampled from a woman in her late teens or twenties in good health. The CDR3 protein sequence reads: CASSQQDNYGYTF. The sequence in DNA is TGTGCCAGCAGCCAACAGGATAACTATGGCTACACCTTC. Beyond the CDR3, the reference TRBV5-6 and TRBJ1-2 genes provide the residues; the full variable domain reads: DAGVTQSPTHLIKTRGQQVTLRCSPKSGHDTVSWYQQALGQGPQFIFQYYEEEERQRGNFPDRFSGHQFPNYSSELNVNALLLGDSALYLCASSQQDNYGYTFGSGTRLTVV.